The TCR beta chain under discussion was sequenced for a study of blood T cell repertoires in COVID-19. As for the study in general: Acute-phase and convalescent COVID-19 samples originated in the United States, Italy and Spain. In each case, the material was cDNA or gDNA derived from T cells, B-cell-depleted T cells, or PBMCs.

Seattle's enrolled individuals joined amid active infection and were then monitored longitudinally. Per the study methods: The authors estimated nucleated cell counts from reference gene primer amplification. Using immunoSEQ multiplex PCR, the repertoire was profiled, and TCRdb retains in-frame clones only, with some absent. For V, J and clone size, that table is used; D and trimming come from the DNA. Altogether some 250,000 clones are present, roughly 90% being singletons, with the ten largest covering 12%. Looked up from germline, CDR1 is LNHDA and CDR2 is SQIVND (reference sequence). This CDR3 is built from 12 residues. V trimming: 10 bases; J trimming: 7 bases; junction bases outside the gene matches: 7.

This clonotype was obtained from a woman aged 30 to 39 with COVID-19, enrolled during active disease. Sequencing was performed on peripheral blood. This chain joins TRBV19 and TRBJ1-2; TRBD1 matches 9 bases. DNA for the CDR3: TGTGCCATTGGGGACAGGGCAAGTGGCTACACCTTC. Protein product: CAIGDRASGYTF.